A selection of T cell receptor beta chains follows, all from one sample in a study of T cell responses to AZD1222 COVID-19 vaccine. This table comes from immunoSEQ multiplex PCR, and its TCRdb copy is limited to in-frame clones, with some not included. This table holds some 180,000 clones, about 93% found once. The sample in question was peripheral blood, obtained 28 days after the second dose of the MenACWY control vaccine. The origin of the receptors is an adult who received the MenACWY meningococcal vaccine as a control. Both conserved end residues are part of each CDR3. The D gene is left open where the match is weak. The size field is filled for only some rows; it gives once, few, many or a size class.

length: 11; D: .; J: TRBJ1-2; size: .; V: TRBV20-1; CDR3: CSARGGSRYTF; DNA: TGCAGTGCTAGAGGGGGGAGTCGCTACACCTTC
length: 14; D: TRBD2; J: TRBJ2-7; size: once; V: TRBV19; CDR3: CASSMASGGYEQYF; DNA: TGTGCCAGTAGTATGGCTAGCGGGGGCTACGAGCAGTACTTC
length: 15; D: .; J: TRBJ2-7; size: .; V: TRBV19; CDR3: CASSASGTEPYEQYF; DNA: TGTGCCAGTAGTGCCTCCGGGACCGAGCCCTACGAGCAGTACTTC
length: 16; D: TRBD2; J: TRBJ2-3; size: .; V: TRBV11-3; CDR3: CASSLGAGGPQDTQYF; DNA: TGTGCCAGCAGCTTAGGTGCGGGGGGGCCTCAAGATACGCAGTATTTT
length: 15; D: TRBD1; J: TRBJ1-4; size: .; V: TRBV18; CDR3: CASSLQGATNEKLFF; DNA: TGTGCCAGCTCACTACAGGGGGCGACTAATGAAAAACTGTTTTTT
length: 16; D: TRBD2; J: TRBJ2-5; size: .; V: TRBV5-1; CDR3: CASSLVPSGGKETQYF; DNA: TGCGCCAGCAGCTTGGTCCCTAGCGGGGGGAAGGAGACCCAGTACTTC
length: 13; D: .; J: TRBJ2-3; size: .; V: TRBV30; CDR3: CAWRISSVGTQYF; DNA: TGTGCCTGGAGGATTTCTAGCGTAGGTACGCAGTATTTT
length: 14; D: TRBD1; J: TRBJ1-1; size: .; V: TRBV7-2; CDR3: CASSPRQGIPEAFF; DNA: TGTGCCAGCAGCCCCCGACAGGGAATACCTGAAGCTTTCTTT
length: 14; D: TRBD2; J: TRBJ2-3; size: .; V: TRBV18; CDR3: CASSPQRGADTQYF; DNA: TGTGCCAGCTCACCACAACGGGGGGCAGATACGCAGTATTTT
length: 16; D: TRBD1; J: TRBJ2-3; size: .; V: TRBV7-2; CDR3: CASSLRGTGFTDTQYF; DNA: TGTGCCAGCAGCTTAAGGGGGACAGGGTTTACAGATACGCAGTATTTT
length: 12; D: .; J: TRBJ1-1; size: few; V: TRBV3-1/TRBV3-2; CDR3: CASSRVDTEAFF; DNA: TGTGCCAGCAGCCGAGTGGACACTGAAGCTTTCTTT
length: 14; D: .; J: TRBJ1-1; size: .; V: TRBV5-4; CDR3: CASSPDRYVYGAFF; DNA: TGTGCCAGCAGCCCCGACCGGTACGTCTATGGCGCTTTCTTT
length: 17; D: .; J: TRBJ1-5; size: .; V: TRBV19; CDR3: CASSMGGGLISNQPQHF; DNA: TGTGCCAGTAGTATGGGCGGGGGGTTGATCAGCAATCAGCCCCAGCATTTT
length: 15; D: TRBD1; J: TRBJ1-2; size: once; V: TRBV6-5; CDR3: CASRMTGGRGDGYTF; DNA: TGTGCCAGCAGGATGACAGGGGGCCGAGGTGATGGCTACACCTTC
length: 14; D: .; J: TRBJ2-3; size: .; V: TRBV15; CDR3: CATSRDSLRDTQYF; DNA: TGTGCCACCAGCAGAGACAGCCTCAGGGATACGCAGTATTTT
length: 13; D: .; J: TRBJ1-1; size: .; V: TRBV29-1; CDR3: CSALKGLNTEAFF; DNA: TGCAGCGCGCTTAAGGGATTGAACACTGAAGCTTTCTTT
length: 13; D: .; J: TRBJ2-7; size: .; V: TRBV12-3/TRBV12-4; CDR3: CASSAGALTRQYF; DNA: TGTGCCAGCAGTGCGGGGGCGCTTACGAGGCAGTACTTC
length: 14; D: TRBD1; J: TRBJ1-4; size: .; V: TRBV6-5; CDR3: CASRGTGGREKLFF; DNA: TGTGCCAGCAGAGGGACAGGGGGCCGGGAAAAACTGTTTTTT
length: 16; D: TRBD1; J: TRBJ1-5; size: .; V: TRBV28; CDR3: CASRTGFWNSNQPQHF; DNA: TGTGCCAGCAGGACAGGGTTCTGGAATAGCAATCAGCCCCAGCATTTT
length: 15; D: .; J: TRBJ2-5; size: .; V: TRBV9; CDR3: CASSASSGPQETQYF; DNA: TGTGCCAGCAGCGCCAGCTCCGGGCCTCAAGAGACCCAGTACTTC
length: 13; D: .; J: TRBJ1-2; size: .; V: TRBV7-2; CDR3: CASNTPNNYGYTF; DNA: TGTGCCAGCAACACCCCGAACAACTATGGCTACACCTTC
length: 11; D: .; J: TRBJ2-5; size: .; V: TRBV12-3/TRBV12-4; CDR3: CASLGLETQYF; DNA: TGTGCCAGCTTGGGGCTCGAGACCCAGTACTTC
length: 13; D: .; J: TRBJ2-7; size: .; V: TRBV12-3/TRBV12-4; CDR3: CASNIQGSYEQYF; DNA: TGTGCCAGCAATATACAGGGCTCCTACGAGCAGTACTTC
length: 14; D: .; J: TRBJ1-4; size: .; V: TRBV13; CDR3: CASSEQGKEEELFF; DNA: TGTGCCAGCAGCGAACAGGGAAAGGAAGAAGAGCTGTTTTTT
length: 17; D: .; J: TRBJ2-3; size: .; V: TRBV7-6; CDR3: CASSLDSGGTSTDTQYF; DNA: TGTGCCAGCAGCTTAGATTCGGGCGGGACTAGCACAGATACGCAGTATTTT
length: 15; D: TRBD1; J: TRBJ2-5; size: .; V: TRBV2; CDR3: CASSEWGQGLETQYF; DNA: TGTGCCAGCAGTGAGTGGGGACAGGGATTAGAGACCCAGTACTTC
length: 15; D: TRBD1; J: TRBJ1-1; size: .; V: TRBV7-8; CDR3: CASSLRDSLNTEAFF; DNA: TGTGCCAGCAGCTTACGGGACAGCCTGAACACTGAAGCTTTCTTT
length: 14; D: .; J: TRBJ1-5; size: .; V: TRBV28; CDR3: CASSLYPGYQPQHF; DNA: TGTGCCAGCAGTTTATATCCAGGGTATCAGCCCCAGCATTTT
length: 14; D: .; J: TRBJ2-2; size: .; V: TRBV5-1; CDR3: CASSLQANTGELFF; DNA: TGCGCCAGCAGCTTACAGGCGAACACCGGGGAGCTGTTTTTT
length: 21; D: TRBD2; J: TRBJ2-3; size: once; V: TRBV19; CDR3: CASSIALGLAGGRFSTDTQYF; DNA: TGTGCCAGTAGTATAGCTCTGGGACTAGCGGGGGGCCGGTTTAGCACAGATACGCAGTATTTT
length: 11; D: .; J: TRBJ1-5; size: .; V: TRBV21-1; CDR3: CASSWKEPQHF; DNA: TGTGCCAGCAGCTGGAAGGAGCCCCAGCATTTT
length: 15; D: .; J: TRBJ1-4; size: .; V: TRBV4-1; CDR3: CASSRGSTTNEKLFF; DNA: TGCGCCAGCAGCCGCGGAAGTACAACTAATGAAAAACTGTTTTTT
length: 13; D: TRBD1; J: TRBJ1-3; size: .; V: TRBV25-1; CDR3: CASSAGGDYTIYF; DNA: TGTGCCAGCAGTGCAGGGGGCGATTACACCATATATTTT
length: 13; D: .; J: TRBJ2-7; size: .; V: TRBV3-1/TRBV3-2; CDR3: CASSQGGAYEQYF; DNA: TGTGCCAGCAGCCAAGGGGGAGCCTACGAGCAGTACTTC
length: 14; D: TRBD1; J: TRBJ1-1; size: .; V: TRBV12-5; CDR3: CASASGQGNTEAFF; DNA: TGTGCTAGTGCTTCAGGACAGGGGAACACTGAAGCTTTCTTT
length: 17; D: TRBD1; J: TRBJ1-1; size: .; V: TRBV9; CDR3: CASSPGVAGGRNTEAFF; DNA: TGTGCCAGCAGCCCCGGGGTAGCAGGGGGCAGGAACACTGAAGCTTTCTTT
length: 16; D: .; J: TRBJ1-3; size: once; V: TRBV28; CDR3: CASSLSGLGPGNTIYF; DNA: TGTGCCAGCAGCCTCTCAGGGTTGGGCCCTGGAAACACCATATATTTT
length: 13; D: .; J: TRBJ2-1; size: .; V: TRBV11-3; CDR3: CASILYGYNEQFF; DNA: TGTGCCAGTATCCTTTACGGATACAATGAGCAGTTCTTC
length: 16; D: .; J: TRBJ2-7; size: .; V: TRBV19; CDR3: CASSVYPGQLPYEQYF; DNA: TGTGCCAGTAGTGTGTACCCGGGACAACTTCCCTACGAGCAGTACTTC
length: 14; D: TRBD1; J: TRBJ2-5; size: .; V: TRBV6-5; CDR3: CASSYQGARETQYF; DNA: TGTGCCAGCAGTTACCAGGGGGCACGAGAGACCCAGTACTTC
length: 14; D: .; J: TRBJ1-4; size: .; V: TRBV7-9; CDR3: CASIPGVGNEKLFF; DNA: TGTGCCAGCATCCCGGGGGTCGGTAATGAAAAACTGTTTTTT
length: 15; D: .; J: TRBJ1-3; size: .; V: TRBV5-1; CDR3: CASSVQGTSGNTIYF; DNA: TGCGCCAGCAGCGTACAGGGAACCTCTGGAAACACCATATATTTT
length: 13; D: .; J: TRBJ2-1; size: .; V: TRBV5-5; CDR3: CASSLGINNEQFF; DNA: TGTGCCAGCAGCTTGGGCATCAACAATGAGCAGTTCTTC
length: 15; D: TRBD1; J: TRBJ2-7; size: .; V: TRBV11-1; CDR3: CASSRGTGVLYEQYF; DNA: TGTGCCAGCAGCCGCGGGACAGGGGTTCTATACGAGCAGTACTTC
length: 13; D: .; J: TRBJ1-1; size: .; V: TRBV9; CDR3: CASSVGSGTEAFF; DNA: TGTGCCAGCAGCGTAGGGTCCGGGACTGAAGCTTTCTTT